The 6 T cell receptor beta chains given below trace back to one sample, sequenced in a study of shared clonotypes between healthy human individuals. Generated by immunoSEQ multiplex PCR, the TCRdb table keeps only in-frame clones and is missing some. The sample holds approximately 650,000 clones, around 95% seen once. Terminally differentiated effector memory CD45RA+ cells were excluded by CCR7 positive selection of CD45RO-negative cells. The sample was naive CD8+ T cells sorted from blood. The receptors were gathered from a young woman in good health.

The chain uses TRBV30 and TRBJ2-7; either TRBD1 or TRBD2 may supply D (5 bases each). The CDR3 loop spans 12 amino acids. With 5 bases removed from V and 2 bases from J, the gap between germline ends came to 10 bases. Germline V lookup: CDR1 GTSNPN, CDR2 SVGIG (reference sequence). This chain's CDR3 is CAWGDGTYEQYF. The CDR3 nucleotides are TGTGCCTGGGGGGACGGTACCTACGAGCAGTACTTC.

This chain joins TRBV30 and TRBJ2-1; 7 nucleotides agree with TRBD2. Trimming cost V 5 bases and J 1 base; bases outside gene matches: 11. Looked up from germline, CDR1 is GTSNPN and CDR2 is SVGIG (reference sequence). This CDR3 is 16 amino acids long. This CDR3 reads CAWAWGGDYSYNEQFF. CDR3 sequence (DNA): TGTGCCTGGGCCTGGGGGGGGGACTATTCCTACAATGAGCAGTTCTTC.

The chain joins TRBV28 to TRBJ1-1; D is undetermined. CDR3 length equals 18 residues. Germline-derived CDR1 and CDR2 are MDHEN and SYDVKM. V lost 5 bases, J lost 2 bases, and 24 bases lay in between. CDR3 in amino acids: CASSLDERRPSTNTEAFF. DNA of the CDR3: TGTGCCAGCAGTCTTGATGAGCGGCGGCCCTCAACTAACACTGAAGCTTTCTTT.

This chain uses TRBV4-1 with TRBJ2-1; 8 bases are a match to TRBD2. The CDR3 loop spans 15 amino acids. The V and J ends lost 4 bases and 9 bases, in that order; junction bases with no gene match: 11. In germline, CDR1 is MGHRA, CDR2 YSYEKL. The CDR3 region is CASSPGASGSGEQFF. In DNA form, the CDR3 reads TGCGCCAGCAGCCCAGGGGCTAGCGGGTCGGGTGAGCAGTTCTTC.

This clone was observed once. The chain couples TRBV19 to TRBJ2-5, with a tentative D call TRBD2 (6 bases). Germline V gene lookup returns CDR1 LNHDA and CDR2 SQIVND (reference sequence). Between the trimmed V and J ends, which lost 5 bases and 2 bases, there was a span of 12 bases. CDR3 length: 14 residues. CDR3 loop: CASSQAGWQETQYF. In DNA, the CDR3 is TGTGCCAGTAGTCAGGCGGGGTGGCAAGAGACCCAGTACTTC.

Written as DNA, the CDR3 is TGTGCCAGCAGCTTGCCCGATAGGACAGATACGCAGTATTTT. Protein sequence: CASSLPDRTDTQYF. The chain employs TRBV5-4 and TRBJ2-3, with D unclear. The CDR3 spans 14 residues. V was pared by 1 base and J by 3 bases, with 9 bases between. CDR1 and CDR2 from the germline V gene are SGHNT and YYREEE (reference sequence).